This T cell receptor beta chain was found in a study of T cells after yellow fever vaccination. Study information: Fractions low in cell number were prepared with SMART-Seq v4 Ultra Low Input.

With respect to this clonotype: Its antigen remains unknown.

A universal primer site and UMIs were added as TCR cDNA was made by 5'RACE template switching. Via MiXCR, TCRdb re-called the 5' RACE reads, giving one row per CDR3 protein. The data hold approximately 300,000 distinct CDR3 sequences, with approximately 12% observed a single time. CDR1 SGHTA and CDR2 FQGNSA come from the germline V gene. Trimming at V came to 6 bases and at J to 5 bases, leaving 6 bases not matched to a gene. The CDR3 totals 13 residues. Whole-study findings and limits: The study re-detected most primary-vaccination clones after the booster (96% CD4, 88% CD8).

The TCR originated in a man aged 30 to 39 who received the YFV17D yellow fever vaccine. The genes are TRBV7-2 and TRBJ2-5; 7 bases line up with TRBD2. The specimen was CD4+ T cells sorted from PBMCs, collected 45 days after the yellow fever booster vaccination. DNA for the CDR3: TGTGCCAGCAGGGGAGGGCCCGGGGAGACCCAGTACTTC. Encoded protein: CASRGGPGETQYF.